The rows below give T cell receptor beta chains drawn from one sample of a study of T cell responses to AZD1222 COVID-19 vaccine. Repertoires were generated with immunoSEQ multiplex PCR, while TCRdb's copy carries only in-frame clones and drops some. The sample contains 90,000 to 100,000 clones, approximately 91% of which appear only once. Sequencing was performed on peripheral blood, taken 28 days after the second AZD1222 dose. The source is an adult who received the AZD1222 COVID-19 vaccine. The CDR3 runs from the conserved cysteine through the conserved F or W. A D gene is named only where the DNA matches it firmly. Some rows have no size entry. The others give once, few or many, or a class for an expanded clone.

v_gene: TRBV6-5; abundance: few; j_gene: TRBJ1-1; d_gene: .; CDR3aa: CASSYSTVMNTEAFF; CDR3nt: TGTGCCAGCAGTTACTCGACAGTGATGAACACTGAAGCTTTCTTT
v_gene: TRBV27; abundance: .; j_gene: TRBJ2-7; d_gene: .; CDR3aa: CASSLQVTYEQYF; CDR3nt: TGTGCCAGCAGTTTACAGGTAACCTACGAGCAGTACTTC
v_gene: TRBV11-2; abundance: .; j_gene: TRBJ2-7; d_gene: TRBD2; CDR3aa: CASSFGRDYEQYF; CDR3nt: TGTGCCAGCAGCTTCGGGAGGGACTACGAGCAGTACTTC
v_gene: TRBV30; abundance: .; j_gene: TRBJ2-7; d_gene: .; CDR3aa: CAWSGGSYEQYF; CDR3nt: TGTGCCTGGAGTGGGGGCTCCTACGAGCAGTACTTC
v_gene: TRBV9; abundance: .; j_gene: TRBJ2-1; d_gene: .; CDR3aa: CASSAPGGASEQFF; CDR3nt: TGTGCCAGCAGCGCCCCCGGGGGCGCCTCTGAGCAGTTCTTC
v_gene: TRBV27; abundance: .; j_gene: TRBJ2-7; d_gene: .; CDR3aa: CASSPDWAYEQYF; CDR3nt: TGTGCCAGCAGTCCCGACTGGGCCTACGAGCAGTACTTC
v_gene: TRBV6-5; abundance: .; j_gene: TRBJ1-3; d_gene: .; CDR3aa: CASSYVAPSGNTIYF; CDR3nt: TGTGCCAGCAGTTACGTGGCCCCCTCTGGAAACACCATATATTTT
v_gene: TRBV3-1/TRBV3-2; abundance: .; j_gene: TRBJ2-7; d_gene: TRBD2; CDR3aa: CASSQGLAGVYEQYF; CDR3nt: TGTGCCAGCAGCCAGGGACTAGCGGGAGTTTACGAGCAGTACTTC
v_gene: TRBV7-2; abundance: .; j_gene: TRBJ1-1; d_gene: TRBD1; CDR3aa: CASSFSTGKAFF; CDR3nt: TGTGCCAGCAGCTTTTCGACAGGGAAAGCTTTCTTT
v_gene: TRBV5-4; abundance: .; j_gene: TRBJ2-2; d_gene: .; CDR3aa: CASSSGQNTGELFF; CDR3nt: TGTGCCAGCAGCTCGGGACAGAACACCGGGGAGCTGTTTTTT
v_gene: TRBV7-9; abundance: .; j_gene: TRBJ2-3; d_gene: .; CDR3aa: CASSLGVVVTQYF; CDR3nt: TGTGCCAGCAGCTTAGGAGTTGTCGTGACGCAGTATTTT
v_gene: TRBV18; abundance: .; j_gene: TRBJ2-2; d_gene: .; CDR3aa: CASSPGRRNTGELFF; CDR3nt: TGTGCCAGCTCACCGGGCAGGAGGAACACCGGGGAGCTGTTTTTT
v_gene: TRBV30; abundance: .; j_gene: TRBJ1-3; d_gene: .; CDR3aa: CAWRYKGVGNTIYF; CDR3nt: TGTGCCTGGAGATACAAGGGGGTCGGAAACACCATATATTTT
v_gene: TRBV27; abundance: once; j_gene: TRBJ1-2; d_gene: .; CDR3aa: CASSPEGLNYGYTF; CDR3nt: TGTGCCAGCAGTCCCGAAGGGCTCAACTATGGCTACACCTTC
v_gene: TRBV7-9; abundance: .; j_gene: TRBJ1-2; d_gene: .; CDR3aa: CASKSPQDEGYGYTF; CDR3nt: TGTGCCAGCAAATCCCCTCAGGATGAAGGATATGGCTACACCTTC
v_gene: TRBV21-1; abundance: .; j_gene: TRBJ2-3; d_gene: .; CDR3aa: CASSTQRRQATFSTDTQYF; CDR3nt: TGTGCCAGCAGCACCCAAAGGAGACAGGCTACGTTTAGCACAGATACGCAGTATTTT
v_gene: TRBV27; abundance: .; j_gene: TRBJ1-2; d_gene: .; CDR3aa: CASSLGRALSGYTF; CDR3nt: TGTGCCAGCAGTTTGGGGAGGGCGCTAAGTGGCTACACCTTC
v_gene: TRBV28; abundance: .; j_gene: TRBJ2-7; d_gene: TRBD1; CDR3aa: CASMTGATYEQYF; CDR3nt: TGTGCCAGCATGACAGGGGCAACCTACGAGCAGTACTTC
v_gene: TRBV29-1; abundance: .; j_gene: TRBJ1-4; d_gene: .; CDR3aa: CSFSGAHNNEKLFF; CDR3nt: TGCAGCTTTTCGGGGGCGCATAATAATGAAAAACTGTTTTTT
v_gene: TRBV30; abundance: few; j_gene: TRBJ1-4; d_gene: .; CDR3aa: CAWSAEIPNEKLFF; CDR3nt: TGTGCCTGGAGTGCCGAGATACCTAATGAAAAACTGTTTTTT
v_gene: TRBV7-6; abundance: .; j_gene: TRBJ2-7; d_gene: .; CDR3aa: CASSPGQGGPYEQYF; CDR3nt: TGTGCCAGCAGCCCCGGACAGGGAGGGCCCTACGAGCAGTACTTC
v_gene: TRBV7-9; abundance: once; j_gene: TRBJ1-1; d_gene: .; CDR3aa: CASSLMILRGTEAFF; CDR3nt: TGTGCCAGCAGCTTAATGATCCTAAGAGGGACTGAAGCTTTCTTT
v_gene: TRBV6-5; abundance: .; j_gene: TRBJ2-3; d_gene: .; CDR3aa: CATSPGHSTDTQYF; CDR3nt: TGTGCCACCTCACCGGGCCACAGCACAGATACGCAGTATTTT
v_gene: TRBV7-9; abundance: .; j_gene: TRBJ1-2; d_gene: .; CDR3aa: CASSLEGYSGYTF; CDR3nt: TGTGCCAGCAGCTTAGAGGGGTACTCCGGCTACACCTTC
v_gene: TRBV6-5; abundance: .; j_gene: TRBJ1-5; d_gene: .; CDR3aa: CASSDRLYSNQPQHF; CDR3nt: TGTGCCAGCAGCGACCGACTGTATAGCAATCAGCCCCAGCATTTT
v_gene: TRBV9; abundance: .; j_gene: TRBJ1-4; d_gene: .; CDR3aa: CASSVAAAGEKLFF; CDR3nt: TGTGCCAGCAGCGTAGCTGCCGCAGGTGAAAAACTGTTTTTT
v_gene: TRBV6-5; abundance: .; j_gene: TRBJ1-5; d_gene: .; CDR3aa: CASSYRERRNQPQHF; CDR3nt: TGTGCCAGCAGTTACCGAGAAAGGCGCAATCAGCCCCAGCATTTT
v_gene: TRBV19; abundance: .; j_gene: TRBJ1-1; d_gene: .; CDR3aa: CASTYRDTEAFF; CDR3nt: TGTGCCAGTACCTACCGGGACACTGAAGCTTTCTTT